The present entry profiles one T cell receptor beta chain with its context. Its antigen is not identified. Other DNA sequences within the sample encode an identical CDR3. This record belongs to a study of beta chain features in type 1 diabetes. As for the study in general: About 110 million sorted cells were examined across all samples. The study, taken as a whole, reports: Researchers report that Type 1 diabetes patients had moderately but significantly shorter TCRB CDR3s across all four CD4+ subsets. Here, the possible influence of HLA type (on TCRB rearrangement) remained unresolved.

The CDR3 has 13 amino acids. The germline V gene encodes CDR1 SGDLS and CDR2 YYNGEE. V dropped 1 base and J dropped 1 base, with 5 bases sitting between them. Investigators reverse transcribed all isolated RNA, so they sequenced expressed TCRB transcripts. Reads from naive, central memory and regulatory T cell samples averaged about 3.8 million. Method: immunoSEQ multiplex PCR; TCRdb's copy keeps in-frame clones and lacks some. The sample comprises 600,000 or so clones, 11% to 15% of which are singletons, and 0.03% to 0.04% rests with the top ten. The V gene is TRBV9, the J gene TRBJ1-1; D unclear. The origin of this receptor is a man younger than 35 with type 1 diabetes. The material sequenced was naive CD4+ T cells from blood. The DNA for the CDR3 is TGTGCCAGCAGCGTAAATAGGAACACTGAAGCTTTCTTT. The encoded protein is CASSVNRNTEAFF.